Sequencing of this T cell receptor beta chain was carried out in a study of blood T cell repertoires in COVID-19. Study summary: Acute-phase and convalescent COVID-19 samples originated in the United States, Italy and Spain. Sample material is recorded as cDNA or gDNA derived from T cells, B-cell-depleted T cells, or PBMCs.

This CDR3 has 16 residues. CDR1 and CDR2 (germline): SGHTA, FQGNSA. The trim removed 3 bases at V and 10 bases at J, leaving 10 bases unmatched. Original handling: Quantification of nucleated cells was approximated via reference gene primer amplification. TCRdb's copy holds only in-frame clones and misses some; the assay was immunoSEQ multiplex PCR. V and J calls and clone size come straight from that table; D and trimming were deduced from the DNA. The profile shows some 260,000 clones, approximately 79% of them singletons. The sequence derives from a young man with acute COVID-19. The material sequenced was PBMCs or T cells enriched from blood (not recorded which). The chain couples TRBV7-2 to TRBJ2-1; 12 nucleotides line up with TRBD2. CDR3 in amino acids: CASSFGGLAGGLEQFF. The CDR3 bases are TGTGCCAGCAGCTTCGGAGGCCTAGCGGGAGGGTTAGAGCAGTTCTTC.